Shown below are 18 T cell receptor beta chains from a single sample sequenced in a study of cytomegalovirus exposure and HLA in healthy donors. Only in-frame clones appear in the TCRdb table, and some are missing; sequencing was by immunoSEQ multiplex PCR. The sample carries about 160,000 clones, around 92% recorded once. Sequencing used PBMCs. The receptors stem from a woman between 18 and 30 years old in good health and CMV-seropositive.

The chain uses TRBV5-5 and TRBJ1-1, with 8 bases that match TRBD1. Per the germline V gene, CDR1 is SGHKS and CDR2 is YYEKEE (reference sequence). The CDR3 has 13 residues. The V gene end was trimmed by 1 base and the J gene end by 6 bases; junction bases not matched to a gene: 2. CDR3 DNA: TGTGCCAGCAGCTTGCAGGGGGCTCCTGAAGCTTTCTTT. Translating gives CASSLQGAPEAFF.

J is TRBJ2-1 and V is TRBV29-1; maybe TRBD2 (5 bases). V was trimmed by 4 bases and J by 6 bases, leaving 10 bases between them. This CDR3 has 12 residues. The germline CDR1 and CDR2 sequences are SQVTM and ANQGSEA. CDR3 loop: CSVASGINEQFF. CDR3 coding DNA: TGCAGCGTTGCTTCGGGAATCAATGAGCAGTTCTTC.

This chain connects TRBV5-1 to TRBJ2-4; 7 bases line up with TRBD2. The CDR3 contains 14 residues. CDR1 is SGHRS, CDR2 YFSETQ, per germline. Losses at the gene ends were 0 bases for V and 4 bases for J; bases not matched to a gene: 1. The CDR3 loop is CASSLAGGKNIQYF. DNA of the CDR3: TGCGCCAGCAGCTTGGCGGGAGGAAAAAACATTCAGTACTTC.

The CDR3 here is CASSSTGVTDTQYF. In DNA, the CDR3 is TGCGCCAGCAGCTCGACAGGGGTCACAGATACGCAGTATTTT. The chain uses TRBV5-1 and TRBJ2-3, with 8 bases fitting TRBD1. Germline loops: CDR1 SGHRS, CDR2 YFSETQ. Germline trimming cut 3 bases from V and 2 bases from J; bases unmatched to any gene: 2. The CDR3 runs 14 residues.

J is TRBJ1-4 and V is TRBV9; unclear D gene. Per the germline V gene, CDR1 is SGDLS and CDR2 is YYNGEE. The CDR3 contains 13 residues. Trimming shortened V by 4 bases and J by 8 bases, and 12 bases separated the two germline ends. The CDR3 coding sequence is TGTGCCAGCAGCTCCCAAAGAGGGGAAAAACTGTTTTTT. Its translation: CASSSQRGEKLFF.

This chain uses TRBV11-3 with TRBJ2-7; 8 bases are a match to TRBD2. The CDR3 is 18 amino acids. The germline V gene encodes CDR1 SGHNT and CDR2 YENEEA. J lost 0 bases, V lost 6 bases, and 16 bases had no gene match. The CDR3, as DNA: TGTGCCAGCAGTCGGGAGGGGTCGTCTAGCGGATTCTCCTACGAGCAGTACTTC. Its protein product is CASSREGSSSGFSYEQYF.

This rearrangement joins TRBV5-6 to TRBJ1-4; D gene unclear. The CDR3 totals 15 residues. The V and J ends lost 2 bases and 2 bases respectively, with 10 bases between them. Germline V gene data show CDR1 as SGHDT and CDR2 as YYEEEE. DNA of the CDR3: TGTGCCAGCAGCTTCATCCTTGCGACTAATGAAAAACTGTTTTTT. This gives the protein CASSFILATNEKLFF. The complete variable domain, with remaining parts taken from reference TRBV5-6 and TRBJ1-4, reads DAGVTQSPTHLIKTRGQQVTLRCSPKSGHDTVSWYQQALGQGPQFIFQYYEEEERQRGNFPDRFSGHQFPNYSSELNVNALLLGDSALYLCASSFILATNEKLFFGSGTQLSVL.

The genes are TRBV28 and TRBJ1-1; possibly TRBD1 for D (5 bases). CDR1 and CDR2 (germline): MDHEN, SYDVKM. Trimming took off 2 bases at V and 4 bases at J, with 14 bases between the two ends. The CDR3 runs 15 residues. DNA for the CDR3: TGTGCCAGCAGTTTAGGAAGTGTAGGGGCCACTGAAGCTTTCTTT. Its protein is CASSLGSVGATEAFF.

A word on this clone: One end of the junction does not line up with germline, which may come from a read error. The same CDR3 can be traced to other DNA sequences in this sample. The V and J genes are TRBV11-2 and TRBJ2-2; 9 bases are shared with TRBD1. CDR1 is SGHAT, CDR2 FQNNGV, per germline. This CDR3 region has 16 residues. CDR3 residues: CASSLKGQGGTGELFF. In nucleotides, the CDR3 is TGTGCCAGCAGCTTAAAGGGACAGGGAGGGACCGGAGAGCTGTTTTTT.

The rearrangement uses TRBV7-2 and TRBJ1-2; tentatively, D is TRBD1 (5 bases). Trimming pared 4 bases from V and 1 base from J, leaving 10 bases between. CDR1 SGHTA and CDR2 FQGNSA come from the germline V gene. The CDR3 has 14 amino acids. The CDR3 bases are TGTGCCAGCAGCTCCGTGGGGGGTAACTATGGCTACACCTTC. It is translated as CASSSVGGNYGYTF.

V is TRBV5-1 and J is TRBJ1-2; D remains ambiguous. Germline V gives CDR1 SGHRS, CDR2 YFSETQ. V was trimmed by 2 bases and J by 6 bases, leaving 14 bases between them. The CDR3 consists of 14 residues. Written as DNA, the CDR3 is TGCGCCAGCAGCTTTGGGCTCCGGATGAATGGCTACACCTTC. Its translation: CASSFGLRMNGYTF. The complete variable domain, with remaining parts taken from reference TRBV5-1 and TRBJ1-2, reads KAGVTQTPRYLIKTRGQQVTLSCSPISGHRSVSWYQQTPGQGLQFLFEYFSETQRNKGNFPGRFSGRQFSNSRSEMNVSTLELGDSALYLCASSFGLRMNGYTFGSGTRLTVV.

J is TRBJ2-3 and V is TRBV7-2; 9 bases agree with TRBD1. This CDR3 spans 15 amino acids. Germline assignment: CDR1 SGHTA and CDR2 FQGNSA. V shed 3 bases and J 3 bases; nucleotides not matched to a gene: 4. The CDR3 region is CASSFWDRVTDTQYF. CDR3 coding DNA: TGTGCCAGCAGCTTTTGGGACAGGGTGACAGATACGCAGTATTTT.

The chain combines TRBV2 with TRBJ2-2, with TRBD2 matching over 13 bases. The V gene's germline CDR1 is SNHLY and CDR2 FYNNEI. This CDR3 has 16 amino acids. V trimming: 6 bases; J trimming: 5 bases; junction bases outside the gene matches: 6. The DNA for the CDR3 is TGTGCCAGCAGGCTTACTAGCGGGAGGGTAACCGGGGAGCTGTTTTTT. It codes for CASRLTSGRVTGELFF. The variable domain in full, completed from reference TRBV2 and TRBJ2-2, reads EPEVTQTPSHQVTQMGQEVILRCVPISNHLYFYWYRQILGQKVEFLVSFYNNEISEKSEIFDDQFSVERPDGSNFTLKIRSTKLEDSAMYFCASRLTSGRVTGELFFGEGSRLTVL.

The CDR3 spells CATLPRMKEGGGEKLFF. DNA for the CDR3: TGCGCCACCCTACCGAGAATGAAGGAGGGGGGGGGTGAAAAACTGTTTTTT. V and J are TRBV5-1 and TRBJ1-4; D possibly corresponds to TRBD1 (6 bases). V was shortened by 9 bases and J by 7 bases, with 28 bases between the two germline ends. CDR3 length equals 17 residues. Per the germline V gene, CDR1 is SGHRS and CDR2 is YFSETQ.

The DNA for the CDR3 is TGTGCCAGCAGCGCTAGCGGGGTAGCCCCAGATACGCAGTATTTT. This gives the protein CASSASGVAPDTQYF. The rearrangement links TRBV5-4 to TRBJ2-3, with 9 bases lining up with TRBD2. CDR3 length: 15 residues. The germline V gene has CDR1 SGHNT and CDR2 YYREEE (reference sequence). Trimming took 4 bases from V and 4 from J; bases not matched to a gene: 7.

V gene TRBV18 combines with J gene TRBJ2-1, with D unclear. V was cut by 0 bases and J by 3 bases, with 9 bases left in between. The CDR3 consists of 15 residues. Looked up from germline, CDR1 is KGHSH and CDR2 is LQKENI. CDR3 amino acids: CASSPPYNYYNEQFF. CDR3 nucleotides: TGTGCCAGCTCACCACCTTACAACTACTACAATGAGCAGTTCTTC.

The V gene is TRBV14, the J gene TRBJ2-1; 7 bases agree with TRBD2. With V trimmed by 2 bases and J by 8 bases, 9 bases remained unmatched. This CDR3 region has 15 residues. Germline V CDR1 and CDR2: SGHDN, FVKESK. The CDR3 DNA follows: TGTGCCAGCAGCCAACTAGCGGCGGTGGGCGATGAGCAGTTCTTC. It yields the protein CASSQLAAVGDEQFF.

The CDR3 sequence: CASSLYQGAAQPQHF. The DNA of the CDR3 is TGTGCCAGCAGCTTGTACCAGGGGGCGGCTCAGCCCCAGCATTTT. This rearrangement joins TRBV5-8 to TRBJ1-5; 8 nucleotides agree with TRBD1. With 1 base clipped from V and 6 bases from J, the junction kept 6 bases outside the gene matches. Germline V lookup: CDR1 SGHTS, CDR2 YDEGEE. CDR3 length: 15 amino acids. Full variable domain (outside the CDR3, taken from reference TRBV5-8 and TRBJ1-5): EAGVTQSPTHLIKTRGQQATLRCSPISGHTSVYWYQQALGLGLQFLLWYDEGEERNRGNFPPRFSGRQFPNYSSELNVNALELEDSALYLCASSLYQGAAQPQHFGDGTRLSIL.